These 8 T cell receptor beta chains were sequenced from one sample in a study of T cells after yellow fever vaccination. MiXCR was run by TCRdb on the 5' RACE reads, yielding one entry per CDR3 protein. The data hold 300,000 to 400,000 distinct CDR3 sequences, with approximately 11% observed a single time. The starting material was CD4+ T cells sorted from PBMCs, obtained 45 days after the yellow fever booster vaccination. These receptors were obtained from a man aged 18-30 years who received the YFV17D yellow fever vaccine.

The CDR3 coding sequence is TGTGCCAGCAGCCGTCCAGGCGACTACGAGCAGTACTTC. As protein: CASSRPGDYEQYF. The chain uses TRBV13 and TRBJ2-7; unclear D gene. The CDR3 is made up of 13 amino acids. The V end lost 5 bases, the J end lost 3 bases, and 11 bases lay between the germline ends. From germline, CDR1 is PRHDT and CDR2 FYEKMQ (reference sequence).

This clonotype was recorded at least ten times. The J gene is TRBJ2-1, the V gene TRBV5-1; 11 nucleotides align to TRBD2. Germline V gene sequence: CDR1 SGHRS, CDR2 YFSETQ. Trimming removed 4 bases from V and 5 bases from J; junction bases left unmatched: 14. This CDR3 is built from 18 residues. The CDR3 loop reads CASSTGGVAGGLNNEQFF. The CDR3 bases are TGCGCCAGCAGCACCGGCGGAGTAGCGGGGGGGCTGAACAATGAGCAGTTCTTC.

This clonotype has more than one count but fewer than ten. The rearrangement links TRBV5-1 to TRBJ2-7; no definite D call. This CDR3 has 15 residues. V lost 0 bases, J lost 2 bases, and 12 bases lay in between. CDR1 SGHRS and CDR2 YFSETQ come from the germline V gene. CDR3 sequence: CASSLDGMGTYEQYV. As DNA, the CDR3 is TGCGCCAGCAGCTTGGACGGAATGGGGACCTACGAGCAGTACGTC.

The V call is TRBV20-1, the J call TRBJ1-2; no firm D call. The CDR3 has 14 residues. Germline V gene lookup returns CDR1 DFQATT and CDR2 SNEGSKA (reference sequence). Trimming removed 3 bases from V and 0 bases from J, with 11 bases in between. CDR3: CSARLGSANYGYTF. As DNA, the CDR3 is TGCAGTGCTAGGTTAGGGAGTGCTAACTATGGCTACACCTTC.

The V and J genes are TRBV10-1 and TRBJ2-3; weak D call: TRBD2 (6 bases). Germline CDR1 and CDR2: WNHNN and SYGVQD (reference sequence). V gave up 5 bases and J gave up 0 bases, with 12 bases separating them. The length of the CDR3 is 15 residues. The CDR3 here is CASSTGTSSTDTQYF. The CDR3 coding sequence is TGCGCCAGCAGTACCGGGACTTCTAGCACAGATACGCAGTATTTT.

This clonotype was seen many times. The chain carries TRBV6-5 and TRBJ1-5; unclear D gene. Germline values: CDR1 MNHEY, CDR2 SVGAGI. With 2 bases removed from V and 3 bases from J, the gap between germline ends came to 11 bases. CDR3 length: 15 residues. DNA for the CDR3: TGTGCCAGCAGTTACGGTTCGGGGAACAATCAGCCCCAGCATTTT. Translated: CASSYGSGNNQPQHF.

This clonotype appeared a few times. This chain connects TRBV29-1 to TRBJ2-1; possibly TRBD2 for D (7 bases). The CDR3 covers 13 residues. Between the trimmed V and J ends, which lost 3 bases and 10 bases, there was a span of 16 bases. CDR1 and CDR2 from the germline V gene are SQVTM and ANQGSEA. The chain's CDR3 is CSVDGGATGEQFF. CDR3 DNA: TGCAGCGTTGATGGGGGGGCGACGGGGGAGCAGTTCTTC.

The CDR3 region is CASSPRITGNNRNTEAFF. CDR3 coding DNA: TGTGCCAGCTCACCGAGGATAACAGGAAATAATAGGAACACTGAAGCTTTCTTT. This sequence joins TRBV18 and TRBJ1-1, with D maybe TRBD1 (5 bases). The V end lost 3 bases, the J end lost 1 base, and 21 bases lay between the germline ends. Germline V gives CDR1 KGHSH, CDR2 LQKENI. The CDR3 is made up of 18 amino acids.